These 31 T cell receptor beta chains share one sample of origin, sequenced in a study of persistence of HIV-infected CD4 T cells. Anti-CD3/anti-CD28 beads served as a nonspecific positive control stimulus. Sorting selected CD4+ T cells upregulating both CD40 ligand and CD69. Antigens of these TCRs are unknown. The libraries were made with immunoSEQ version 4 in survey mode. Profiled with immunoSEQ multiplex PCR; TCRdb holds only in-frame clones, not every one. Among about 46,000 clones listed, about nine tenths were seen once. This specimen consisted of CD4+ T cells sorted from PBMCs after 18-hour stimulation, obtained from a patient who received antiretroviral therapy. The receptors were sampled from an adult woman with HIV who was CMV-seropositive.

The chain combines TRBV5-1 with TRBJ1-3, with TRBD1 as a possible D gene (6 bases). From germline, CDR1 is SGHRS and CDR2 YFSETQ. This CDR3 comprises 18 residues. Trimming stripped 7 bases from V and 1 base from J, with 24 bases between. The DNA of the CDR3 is TGCGCCAGCGCCCCAACGACAGGATCGAGAGCGTCTGGAAACACCATATATTTT. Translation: CASAPTTGSRASGNTIYF. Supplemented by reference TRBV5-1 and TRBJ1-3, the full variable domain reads KAGVTQTPRYLIKTRGQQVTLSCSPISGHRSVSWYQQTPGQGLQFLFEYFSETQRNKGNFPGRFSGRQFSNSRSEMNVSTLELGDSALYLCASAPTTGSRASGNTIYFGEGSWLTVV.

This chain's CDR3 is CATSRRRQVSGNTIYF. The DNA for the CDR3 is TGTGCCACCAGCAGGAGAAGACAGGTCTCTGGAAACACCATATATTTT. This rearrangement joins TRBV15 to TRBJ1-3, with D maybe TRBD1 (6 bases). Germline V CDR1 and CDR2: LNHNV, YYDKDF (reference sequence). The CDR3 has 16 amino acids. The germline V and J ends were trimmed by 3 bases and 0 bases, with 12 bases remaining between them. The full variable domain, in which reference TRBV15 and TRBJ1-3 provide the parts outside the CDR3, is DAMVIQNPRYQVTQFGKPVTLSCSQTLNHNVMYWYQQKSSQAPKLLFHYYDKDFNNEADTPDNFQSRRPNTSFCFLDIRSPGLGDTAMYLCATSRRRQVSGNTIYFGEGSWLTVV.

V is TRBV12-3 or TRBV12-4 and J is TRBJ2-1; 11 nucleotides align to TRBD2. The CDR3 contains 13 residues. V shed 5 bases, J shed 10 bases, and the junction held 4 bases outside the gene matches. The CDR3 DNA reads TGTGCCAGCAGTACCCGACTAGCGGGGGAGCAGTTCTTC. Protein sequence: CASSTRLAGEQFF.

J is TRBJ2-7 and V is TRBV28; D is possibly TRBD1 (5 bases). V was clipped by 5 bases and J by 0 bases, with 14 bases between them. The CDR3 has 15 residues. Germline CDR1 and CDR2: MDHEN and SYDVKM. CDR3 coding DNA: TGTGCCAGCAGTCGACAGCGATCCTACTCCTACGAGCAGTACTTC. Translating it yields CASSRQRSYSYEQYF. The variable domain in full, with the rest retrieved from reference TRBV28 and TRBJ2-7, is DVKVTQSSRYLVKRTGEKVFLECVQDMDHENMFWYRQDPGLGLRLIYFSYDVKMKEKGDIPEGYSVSREKKERFSLILESASTNQTSMYLCASSRQRSYSYEQYFGPGTRLTVT.

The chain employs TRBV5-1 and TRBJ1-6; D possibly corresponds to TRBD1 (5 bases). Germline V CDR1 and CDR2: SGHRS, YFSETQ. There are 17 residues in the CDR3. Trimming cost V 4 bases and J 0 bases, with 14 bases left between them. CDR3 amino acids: CASSPLDRFSYNSPLHF. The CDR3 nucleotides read TGCGCCAGCAGCCCTCTCGACAGATTCTCCTATAATTCACCCCTCCACTTT.

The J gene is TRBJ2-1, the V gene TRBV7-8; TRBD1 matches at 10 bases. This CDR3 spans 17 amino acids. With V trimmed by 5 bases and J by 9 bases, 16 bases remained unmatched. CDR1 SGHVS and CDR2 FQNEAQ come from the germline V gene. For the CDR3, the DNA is TGTGCCAGCAGCCCCTCCTTGGGGACAGGGGTGATCGGTGAGCAGTTCTTC. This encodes CASSPSLGTGVIGEQFF.

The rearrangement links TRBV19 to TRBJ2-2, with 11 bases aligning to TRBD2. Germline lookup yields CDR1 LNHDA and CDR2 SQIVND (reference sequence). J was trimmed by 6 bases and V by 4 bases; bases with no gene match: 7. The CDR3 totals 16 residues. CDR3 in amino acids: CASSKLAGDISGELFF. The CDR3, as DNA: TGTGCCAGTAGTAAACTAGCGGGAGATATCTCCGGGGAGCTGTTTTTT.

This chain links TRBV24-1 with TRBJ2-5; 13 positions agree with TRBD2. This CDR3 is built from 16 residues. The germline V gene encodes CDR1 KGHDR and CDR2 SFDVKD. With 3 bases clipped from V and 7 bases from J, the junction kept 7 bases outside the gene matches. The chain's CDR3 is CATSDRLAGGGGTQYF. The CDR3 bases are TGTGCCACCAGTGATAGACTAGCGGGAGGTGGGGGGACCCAGTACTTC.

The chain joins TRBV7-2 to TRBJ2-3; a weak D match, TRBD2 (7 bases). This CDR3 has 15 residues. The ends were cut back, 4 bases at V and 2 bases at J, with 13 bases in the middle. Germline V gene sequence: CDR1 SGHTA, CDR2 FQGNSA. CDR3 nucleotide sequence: TGTGCCAGCAGCTATGGGGGGGCCACCACAGATACGCAGTATTTT. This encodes CASSYGGATTDTQYF.

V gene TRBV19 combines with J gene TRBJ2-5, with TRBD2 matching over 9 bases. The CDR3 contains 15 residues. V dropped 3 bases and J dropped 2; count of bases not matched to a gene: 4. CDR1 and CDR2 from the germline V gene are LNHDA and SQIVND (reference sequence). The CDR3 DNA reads TGTGCCAGTAGTATCGTAGCGGGAGTACAAGAGACCCAGTACTTC. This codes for CASSIVAGVQETQYF.

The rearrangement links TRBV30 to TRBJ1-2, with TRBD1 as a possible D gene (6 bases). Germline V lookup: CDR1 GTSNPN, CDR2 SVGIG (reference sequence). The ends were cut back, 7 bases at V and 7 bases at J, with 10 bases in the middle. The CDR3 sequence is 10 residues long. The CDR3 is CAFGQLGYTF. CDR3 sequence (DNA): TGTGCCTTTGGACAGCTTGGCTACACCTTC.

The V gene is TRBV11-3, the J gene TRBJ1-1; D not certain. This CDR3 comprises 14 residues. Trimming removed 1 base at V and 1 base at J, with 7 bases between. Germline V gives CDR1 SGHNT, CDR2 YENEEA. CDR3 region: CASSLGGKNTEAFF. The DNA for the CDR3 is TGTGCCAGCAGCTTAGGGGGAAAGAACACTGAAGCTTTCTTT.

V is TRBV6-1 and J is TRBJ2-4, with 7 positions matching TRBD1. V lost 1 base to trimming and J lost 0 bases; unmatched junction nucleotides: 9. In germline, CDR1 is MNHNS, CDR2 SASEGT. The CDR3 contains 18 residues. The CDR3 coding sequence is TGTGCCAGCAGTGAAGAACAGGGGAGACCTTTAGCCAAAAACATTCAGTACTTC. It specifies CASSEEQGRPLAKNIQYF.

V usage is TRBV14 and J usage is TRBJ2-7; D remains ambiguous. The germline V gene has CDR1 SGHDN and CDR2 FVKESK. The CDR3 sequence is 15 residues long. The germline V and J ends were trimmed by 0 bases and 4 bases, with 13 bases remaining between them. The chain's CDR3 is CASSQDWKNRYEQYF. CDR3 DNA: TGTGCCAGCAGCCAAGATTGGAAGAACCGGTACGAGCAGTACTTC.

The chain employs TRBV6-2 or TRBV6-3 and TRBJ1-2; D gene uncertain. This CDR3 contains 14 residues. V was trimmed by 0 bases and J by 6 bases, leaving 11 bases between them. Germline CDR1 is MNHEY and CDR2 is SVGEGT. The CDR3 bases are TGTGCCAGCAGTTACTCTCCTGACATAGATGGCTACACCTTC. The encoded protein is CASSYSPDIDGYTF.

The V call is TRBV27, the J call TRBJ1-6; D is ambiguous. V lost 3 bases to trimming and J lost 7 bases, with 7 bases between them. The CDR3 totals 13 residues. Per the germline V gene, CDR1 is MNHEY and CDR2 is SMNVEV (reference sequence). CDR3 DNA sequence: TGTGCCAGCAGTTTTTCTGGGAATTCACCCCTCCACTTT. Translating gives CASSFSGNSPLHF.

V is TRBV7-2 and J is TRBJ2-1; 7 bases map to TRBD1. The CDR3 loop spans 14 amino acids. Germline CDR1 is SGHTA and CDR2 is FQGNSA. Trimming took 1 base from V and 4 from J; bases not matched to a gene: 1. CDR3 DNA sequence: TGTGCCAGCAGCTTAGAGGACAGGTACAATGAGCAGTTCTTC. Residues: CASSLEDRYNEQFF.

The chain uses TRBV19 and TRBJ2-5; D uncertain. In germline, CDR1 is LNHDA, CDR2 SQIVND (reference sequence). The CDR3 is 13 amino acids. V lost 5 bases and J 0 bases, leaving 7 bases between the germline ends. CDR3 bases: TGTGCCAGTAGTGCAGACCACCAAGAGACCCAGTACTTC. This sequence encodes CASSADHQETQYF.

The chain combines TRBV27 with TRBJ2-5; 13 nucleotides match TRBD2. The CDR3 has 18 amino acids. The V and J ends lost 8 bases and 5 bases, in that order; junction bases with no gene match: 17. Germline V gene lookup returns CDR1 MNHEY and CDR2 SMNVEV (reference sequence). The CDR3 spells CASSPPWTSGSWWETQYF. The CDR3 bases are TGTGCCAGCTCGCCCCCCTGGACTAGCGGGAGTTGGTGGGAGACCCAGTACTTC.

The CDR3 DNA reads TGTGCCACCAGTGCCGGGCGGGGGGCTGGACTTCGGAACACTGAAGCTTTCTTT. This encodes CATSAGRGAGLRNTEAFF. This chain links TRBV24-1 with TRBJ1-1; TRBD1 might be the D (6 bases). The CDR3 runs 18 residues. The V gene's germline CDR1 is KGHDR and CDR2 SFDVKD. V shed 5 bases and J shed 1 base, with 22 bases lying between them.

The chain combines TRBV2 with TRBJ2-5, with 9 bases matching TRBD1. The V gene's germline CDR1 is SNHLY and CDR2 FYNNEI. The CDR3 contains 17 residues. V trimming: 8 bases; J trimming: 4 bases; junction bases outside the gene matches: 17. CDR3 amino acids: CASQAPLGQGASETQYF. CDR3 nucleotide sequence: TGTGCCAGCCAAGCGCCACTGGGACAGGGTGCGTCAGAGACCCAGTACTTC.

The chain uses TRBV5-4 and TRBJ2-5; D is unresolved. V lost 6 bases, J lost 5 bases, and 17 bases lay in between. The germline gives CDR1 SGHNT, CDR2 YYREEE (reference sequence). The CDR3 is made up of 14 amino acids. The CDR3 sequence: CASMAARRTETQYF. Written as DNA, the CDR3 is TGTGCCAGCATGGCAGCCAGAAGAACGGAGACCCAGTACTTC.

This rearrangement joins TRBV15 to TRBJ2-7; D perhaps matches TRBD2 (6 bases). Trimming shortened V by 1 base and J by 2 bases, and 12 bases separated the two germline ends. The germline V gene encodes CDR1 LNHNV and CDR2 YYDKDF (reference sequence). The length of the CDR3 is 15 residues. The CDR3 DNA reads TGTGCCACCAGCAGAGCGCGGGGACCCACCTACGAGCAGTACTTC. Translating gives CATSRARGPTYEQYF.

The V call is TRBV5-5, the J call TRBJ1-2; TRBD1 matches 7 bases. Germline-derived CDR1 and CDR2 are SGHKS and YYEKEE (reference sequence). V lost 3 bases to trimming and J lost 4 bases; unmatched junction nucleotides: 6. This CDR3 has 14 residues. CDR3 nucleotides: TGTGCCAGCAGCTCAGGACAGGCAAGCTATGGCTACACCTTC. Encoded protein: CASSSGQASYGYTF. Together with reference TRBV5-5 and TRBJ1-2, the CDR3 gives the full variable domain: DAGVTQSPTHLIKTRGQQVTLRCSPISGHKSVSWYQQVLGQGPQFIFQYYEKEERGRGNFPDRFSARQFPNYSSELNVNALLLGDSALYLCASSSGQASYGYTFGSGTRLTVV.

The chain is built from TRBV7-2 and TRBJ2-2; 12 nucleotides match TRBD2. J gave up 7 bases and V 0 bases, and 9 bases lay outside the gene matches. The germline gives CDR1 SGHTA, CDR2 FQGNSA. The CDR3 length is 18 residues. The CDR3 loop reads CASSLALLAGGINGELFF. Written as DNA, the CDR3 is TGTGCCAGCAGCTTAGCCCTACTAGCGGGGGGTATTAACGGGGAGCTGTTTTTT.

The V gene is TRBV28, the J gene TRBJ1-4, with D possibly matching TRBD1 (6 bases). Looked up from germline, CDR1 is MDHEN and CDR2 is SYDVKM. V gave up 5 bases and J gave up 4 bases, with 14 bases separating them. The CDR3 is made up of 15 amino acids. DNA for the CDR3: TGTGCCAGCAGTCCTCGGACAGCCAGTAATGAAAAACTGTTTTTT. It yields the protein CASSPRTASNEKLFF.

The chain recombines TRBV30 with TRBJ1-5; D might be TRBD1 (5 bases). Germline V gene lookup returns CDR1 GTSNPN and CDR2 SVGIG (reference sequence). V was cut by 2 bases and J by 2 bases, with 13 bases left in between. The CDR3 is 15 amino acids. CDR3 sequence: CAWSYGTGGNQPQHF. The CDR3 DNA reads TGTGCCTGGAGTTACGGGACGGGGGGCAATCAGCCCCAGCATTTT.

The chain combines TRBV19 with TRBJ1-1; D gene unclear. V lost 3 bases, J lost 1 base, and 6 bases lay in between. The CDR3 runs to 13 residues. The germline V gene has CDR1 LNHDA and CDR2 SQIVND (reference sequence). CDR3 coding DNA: TGTGCCAGTAGTATCACAGCGAACACTGAAGCTTTCTTT. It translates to CASSITANTEAFF. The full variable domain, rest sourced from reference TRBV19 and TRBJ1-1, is DGGITQSPKYLFRKEGQNVTLSCEQNLNHDAMYWYRQDPGQGLRLIYYSQIVNDFQKGDIAEGYSVSREKKESFPLTVTSAQKNPTAFYLCASSITANTEAFFGQGTRLTVV.

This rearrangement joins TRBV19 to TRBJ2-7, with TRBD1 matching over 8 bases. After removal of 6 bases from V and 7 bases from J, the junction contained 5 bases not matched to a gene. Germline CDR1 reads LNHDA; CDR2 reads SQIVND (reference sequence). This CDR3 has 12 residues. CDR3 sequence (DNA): TGTGCCAGTAGGCAGGGGGCGGGGGAGCAGTACTTC. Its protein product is CASRQGAGEQYF.

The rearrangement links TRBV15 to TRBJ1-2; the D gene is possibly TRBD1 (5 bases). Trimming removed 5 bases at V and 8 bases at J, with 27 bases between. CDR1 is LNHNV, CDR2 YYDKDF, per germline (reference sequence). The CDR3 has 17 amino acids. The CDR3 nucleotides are TGTGCCACCAGCGGGGGGTCTTACTCGGGACCGCGCGGGGGCTACACCTTC. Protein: CATSGGSYSGPRGGYTF.

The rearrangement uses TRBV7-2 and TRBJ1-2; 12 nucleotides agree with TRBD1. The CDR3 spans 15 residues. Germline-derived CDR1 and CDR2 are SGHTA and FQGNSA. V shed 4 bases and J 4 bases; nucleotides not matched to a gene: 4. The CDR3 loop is CASSSGTGGSYGYTF. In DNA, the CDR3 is TGTGCCAGCAGCTCAGGGACAGGGGGCAGCTATGGCTACACCTTC. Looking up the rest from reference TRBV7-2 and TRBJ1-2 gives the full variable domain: GAGVSQSPSNKVTEKGKDVELRCDPISGHTALYWYRQSLGQGLEFLIYFQGNSAPDKSGLPSDRFSAERTGGSVSTLTIQRTQQEDSAVYLCASSSGTGGSYGYTFGSGTRLTVV.